This paragraph reports one T cell receptor (beta chain). Original data processing: Reference gene primer amplification gave estimated nucleated cell counts. Profiled with immunoSEQ multiplex PCR; TCRdb holds only in-frame clones, not every one. The D gene and trimming were derived from the DNA, and the V and J assignments and clone size from that table. This repertoire shows tens of thousands of clones, over 70% found once; its top ten account for 2.5%. This sample is part of a study of blood T cell repertoires in COVID-19. Study-wide context: Acute and convalescent COVID-19 specimens originated in the United States, Italy and Spain. PBMCs, B-cell-depleted T cells, or T cells provided the cDNA or gDNA that made up the material.

This sequence was found in a man older than 75 with active or convalescent COVID-19. Material for sequencing was peripheral blood.

The CDR3 coding sequence is TGTGCCAGCAGCTTAGCGGGGTGGAACTATGGCTACACCTTC. This codes for CASSLAGWNYGYTF. The J gene is TRBJ1-2, the V gene TRBV11-3; no clear D. Trimming cost V 1 base and J 2 bases, with 8 bases left between them. The CDR3 runs to 14 residues. The germline V gene has CDR1 SGHNT and CDR2 YENEEA.